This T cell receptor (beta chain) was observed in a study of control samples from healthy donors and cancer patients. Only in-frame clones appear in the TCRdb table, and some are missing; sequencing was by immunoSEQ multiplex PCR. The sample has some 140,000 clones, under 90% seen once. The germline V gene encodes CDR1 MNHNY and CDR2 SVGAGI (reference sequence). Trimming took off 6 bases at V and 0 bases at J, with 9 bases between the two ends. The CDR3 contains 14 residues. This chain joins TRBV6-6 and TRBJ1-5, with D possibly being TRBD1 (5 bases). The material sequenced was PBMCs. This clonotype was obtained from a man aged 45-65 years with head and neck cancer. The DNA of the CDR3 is TGTGCCAGCAGCTCGGACATTAGCAATCAGCCCCAGCATTTT. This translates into CASSSDISNQPQHF.